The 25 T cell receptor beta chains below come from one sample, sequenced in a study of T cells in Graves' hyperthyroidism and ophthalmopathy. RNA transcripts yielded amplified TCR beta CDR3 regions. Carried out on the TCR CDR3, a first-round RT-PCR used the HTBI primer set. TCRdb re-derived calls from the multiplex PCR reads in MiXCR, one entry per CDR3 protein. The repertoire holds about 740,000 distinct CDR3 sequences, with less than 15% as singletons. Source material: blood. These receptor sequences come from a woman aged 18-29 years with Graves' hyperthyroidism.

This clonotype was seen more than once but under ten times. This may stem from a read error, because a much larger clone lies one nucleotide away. CDR3: CASSQGADTQYF. The CDR3 DNA reads as TGTGCCAGCAGCCAAGGGGCAGATACGCAGTATTTT. The rearrangement joins TRBV3-1 to TRBJ2-3; D remains unclear. The V and J ends lost 1 base and 4 bases respectively, with 3 bases between them. Germline lookup yields CDR1 LGHDT and CDR2 YNNKEL (reference sequence). This CDR3 has 12 amino acids.

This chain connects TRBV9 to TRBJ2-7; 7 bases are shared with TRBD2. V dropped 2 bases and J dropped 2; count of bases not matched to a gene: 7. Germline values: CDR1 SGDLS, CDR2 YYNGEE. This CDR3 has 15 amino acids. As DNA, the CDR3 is TGTGCCAGCAGCGTGGGGGGGACTCCCACCTACGAGCAGTACTTC. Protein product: CASSVGGTPTYEQYF.

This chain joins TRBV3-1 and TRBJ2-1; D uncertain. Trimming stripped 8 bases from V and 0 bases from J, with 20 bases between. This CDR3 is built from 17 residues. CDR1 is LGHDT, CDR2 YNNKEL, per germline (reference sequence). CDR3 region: CASQSTRLTSSYNEQFF. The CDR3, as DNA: TGTGCCAGCCAATCAACTCGTCTCACGAGCTCCTACAATGAGCAGTTCTTC.

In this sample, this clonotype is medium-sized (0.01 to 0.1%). The CDR3 here is CASKRRATWDYGYTF. CDR3 bases: TGTGCCAGCAAACGCCGGGCTACTTGGGACTATGGCTACACCTTC. The chain couples TRBV6-4 to TRBJ1-2; no clear D. This CDR3 has 15 amino acids. V was trimmed by 7 bases and J by 3 bases, leaving 18 bases between them. Germline V gene data show CDR1 as MRHNA and CDR2 as SNTAGT.

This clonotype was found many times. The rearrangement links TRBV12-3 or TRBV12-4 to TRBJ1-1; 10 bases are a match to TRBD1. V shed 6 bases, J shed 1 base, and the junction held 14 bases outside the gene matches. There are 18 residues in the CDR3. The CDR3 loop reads CASRDHRDRGGENTEAFF. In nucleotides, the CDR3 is TGTGCCAGCAGAGATCACCGGGACAGGGGAGGGGAGAACACTGAAGCTTTCTTT.

The CDR3 spells CASSTQGRASSETQYF. The CDR3 nucleotides are TGTGCCAGCAGCACCCAAGGGAGAGCCAGCAGCGAGACCCAGTACTTC. V usage is TRBV7-8 and J usage is TRBJ2-5; D is possibly TRBD2 (5 bases). Trimming left V 5 bases short and J 5 bases short, with 21 bases between. Germline CDR1 reads SGHVS; CDR2 reads FQNEAQ. The length of the CDR3 is 16 residues.

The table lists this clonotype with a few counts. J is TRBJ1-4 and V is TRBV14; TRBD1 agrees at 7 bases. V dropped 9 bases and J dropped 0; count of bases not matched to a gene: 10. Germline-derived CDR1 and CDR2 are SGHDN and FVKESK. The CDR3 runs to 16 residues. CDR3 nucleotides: TGTGCCAGGCATGGACAGGACTATGCAACTAATGAAAAACTGTTTTTT. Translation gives CARHGQDYATNEKLFF.

The CDR3: CATLNGWANSGNTIYF. The CDR3 nucleotides are TGTGCCACCCTGAATGGCTGGGCCAACTCTGGAAACACCATATATTTT. The chain links TRBV6-1 to TRBJ1-3; unclear D gene. Germline V gene sequence: CDR1 MNHNS, CDR2 SASEGT. The CDR3 extends over 16 amino acids. Trimming took 10 bases from V and 0 from J, leaving 19 bases between them.

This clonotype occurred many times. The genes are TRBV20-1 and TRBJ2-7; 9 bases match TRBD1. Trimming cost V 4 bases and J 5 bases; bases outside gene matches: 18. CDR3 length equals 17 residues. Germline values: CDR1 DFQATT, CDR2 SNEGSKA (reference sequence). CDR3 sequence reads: CSAKGTDRGTGLDEQYF. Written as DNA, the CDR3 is TGCAGTGCTAAAGGGACAGACAGGGGGACAGGGCTGGACGAGCAGTACTTC.

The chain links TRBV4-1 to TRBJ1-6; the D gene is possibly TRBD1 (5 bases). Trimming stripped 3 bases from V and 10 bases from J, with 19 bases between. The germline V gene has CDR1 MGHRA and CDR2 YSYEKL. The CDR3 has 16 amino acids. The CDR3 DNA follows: TGCGCCAGCAGCCAGCCTAGGGACGGACCTGGGTCACCCCTCCACTTT. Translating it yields CASSQPRDGPGSPLHF.

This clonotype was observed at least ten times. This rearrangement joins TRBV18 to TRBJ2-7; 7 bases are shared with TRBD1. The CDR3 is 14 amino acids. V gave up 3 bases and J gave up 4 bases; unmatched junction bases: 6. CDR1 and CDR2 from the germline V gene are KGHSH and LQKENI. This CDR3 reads CASSPRQGEYEQYF. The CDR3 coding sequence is TGTGCCAGCTCACCCCGACAGGGAGAATACGAGCAGTACTTC.

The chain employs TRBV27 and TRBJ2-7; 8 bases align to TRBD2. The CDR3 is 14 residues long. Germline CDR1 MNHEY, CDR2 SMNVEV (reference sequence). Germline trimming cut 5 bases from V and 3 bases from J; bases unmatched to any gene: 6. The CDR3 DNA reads TGTGCCAGCAGTCCCCGGGGGGGGCTCTACGAGCAGTACTTC. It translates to CASSPRGGLYEQYF.

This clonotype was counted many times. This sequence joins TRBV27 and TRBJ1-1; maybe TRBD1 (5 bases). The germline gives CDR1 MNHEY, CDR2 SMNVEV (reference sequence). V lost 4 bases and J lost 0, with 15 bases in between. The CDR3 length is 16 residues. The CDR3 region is CASSSTTDPLNTEAFF. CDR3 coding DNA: TGTGCCAGCAGTTCCACGACAGACCCGCTGAACACTGAAGCTTTCTTT.

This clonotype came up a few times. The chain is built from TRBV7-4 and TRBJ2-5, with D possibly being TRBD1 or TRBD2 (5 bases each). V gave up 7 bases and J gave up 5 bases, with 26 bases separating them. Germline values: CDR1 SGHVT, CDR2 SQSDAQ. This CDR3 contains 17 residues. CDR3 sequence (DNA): TGTGCCAGCACCCCGCCGGGGAAAGGGGCTAGTAAGGAGACCCAGTACTTC. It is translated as CASTPPGKGASKETQYF.

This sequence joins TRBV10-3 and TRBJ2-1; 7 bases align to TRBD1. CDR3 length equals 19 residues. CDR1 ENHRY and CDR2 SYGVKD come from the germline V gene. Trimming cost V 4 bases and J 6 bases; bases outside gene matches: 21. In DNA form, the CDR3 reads TGTGCCATCAGTGCATCCGCCCGGGACAGTCCTTCCCTTAGCAATGAGCAGTTCTTC. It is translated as CAISASARDSPSLSNEQFF.

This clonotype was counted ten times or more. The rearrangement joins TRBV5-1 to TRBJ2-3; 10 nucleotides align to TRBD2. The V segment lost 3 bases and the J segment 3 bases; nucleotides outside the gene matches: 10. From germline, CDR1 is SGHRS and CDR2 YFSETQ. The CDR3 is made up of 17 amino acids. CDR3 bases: TGCGCCAGCAGCTCTAGGGGAGCTAGCGGGAGAACAGATACGCAGTATTTT. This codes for CASSSRGASGRTDTQYF.

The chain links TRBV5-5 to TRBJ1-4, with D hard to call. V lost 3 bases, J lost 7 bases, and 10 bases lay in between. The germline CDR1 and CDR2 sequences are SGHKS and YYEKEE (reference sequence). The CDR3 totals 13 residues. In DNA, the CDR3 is TGTGCCAGCAGCTCTGCCCCGGGTGAAAAACTGTTTTTT. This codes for CASSSAPGEKLFF. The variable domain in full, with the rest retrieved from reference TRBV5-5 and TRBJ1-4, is DAGVTQSPTHLIKTRGQQVTLRCSPISGHKSVSWYQQVLGQGPQFIFQYYEKEERGRGNFPDRFSARQFPNYSSELNVNALLLGDSALYLCASSSAPGEKLFFGSGTQLSVL.

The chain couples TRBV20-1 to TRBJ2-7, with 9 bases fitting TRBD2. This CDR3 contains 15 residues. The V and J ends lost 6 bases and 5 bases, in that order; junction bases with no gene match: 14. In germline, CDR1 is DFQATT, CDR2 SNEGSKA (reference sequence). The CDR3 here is CSAIWAGGKGDEQYF. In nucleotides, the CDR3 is TGCAGTGCGATTTGGGCGGGGGGGAAGGGGGACGAGCAGTACTTC.

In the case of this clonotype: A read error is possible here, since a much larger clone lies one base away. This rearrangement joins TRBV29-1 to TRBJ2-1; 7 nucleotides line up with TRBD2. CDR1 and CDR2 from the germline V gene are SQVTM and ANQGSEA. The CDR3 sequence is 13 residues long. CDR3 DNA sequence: TGCGGCGCTGGGGGGGAGGGCCTCAATGAGCAGTTCTTC. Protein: CGAGGEGLNEQFF.

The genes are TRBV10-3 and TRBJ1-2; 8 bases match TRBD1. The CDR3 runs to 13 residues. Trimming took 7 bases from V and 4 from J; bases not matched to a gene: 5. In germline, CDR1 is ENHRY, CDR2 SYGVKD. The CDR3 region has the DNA TGTGCCATCAACGAAGGACAGGGCTATGGCTACACCTTC. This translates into CAINEGQGYGYTF.

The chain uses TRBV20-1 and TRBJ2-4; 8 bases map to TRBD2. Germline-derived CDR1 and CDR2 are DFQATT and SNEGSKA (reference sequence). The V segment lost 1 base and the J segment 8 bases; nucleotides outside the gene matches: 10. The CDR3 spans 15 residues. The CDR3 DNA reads TGCAGTGCTAGAGGACGGGGACTAGGCGTAGACATTCAGTACTTC. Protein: CSARGRGLGVDIQYF.

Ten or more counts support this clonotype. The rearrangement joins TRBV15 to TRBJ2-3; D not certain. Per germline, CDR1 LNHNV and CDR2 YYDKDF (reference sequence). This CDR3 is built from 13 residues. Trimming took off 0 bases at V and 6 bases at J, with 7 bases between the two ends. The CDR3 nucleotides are TGTGCCACCAGCAGAGATTCCAGGGATACGCAGTATTTT. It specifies CATSRDSRDTQYF.

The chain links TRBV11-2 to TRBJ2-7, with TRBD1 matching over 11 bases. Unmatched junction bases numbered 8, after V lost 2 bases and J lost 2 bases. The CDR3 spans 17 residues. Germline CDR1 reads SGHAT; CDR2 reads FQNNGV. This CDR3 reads CASSLRWPGQGAYEQYF. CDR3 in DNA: TGTGCCAGCAGCTTAAGGTGGCCGGGACAGGGGGCCTACGAGCAGTACTTC.

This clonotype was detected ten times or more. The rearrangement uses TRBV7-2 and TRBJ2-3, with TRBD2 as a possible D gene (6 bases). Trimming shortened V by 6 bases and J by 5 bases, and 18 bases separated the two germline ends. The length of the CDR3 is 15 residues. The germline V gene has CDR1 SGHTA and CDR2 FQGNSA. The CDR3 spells CASRSTSARVDTQYF. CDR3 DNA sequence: TGTGCCAGCAGGTCGACTAGTGCGAGGGTAGATACGCAGTATTTT. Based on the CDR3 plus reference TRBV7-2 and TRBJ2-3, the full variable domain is GAGVSQSPSNKVTEKGKDVELRCDPISGHTALYWYRQSLGQGLEFLIYFQGNSAPDKSGLPSDRFSAERTGGSVSTLTIQRTQQEDSAVYLCASRSTSARVDTQYFGPGTRLTVL.

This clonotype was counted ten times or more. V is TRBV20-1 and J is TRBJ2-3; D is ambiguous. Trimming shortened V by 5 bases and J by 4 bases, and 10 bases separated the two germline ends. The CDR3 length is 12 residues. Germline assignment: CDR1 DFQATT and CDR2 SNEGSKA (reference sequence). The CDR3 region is CSAPKQADTQYF. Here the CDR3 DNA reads TGCAGTGCTCCAAAGCAGGCAGATACGCAGTATTTT.